Following are 7 T cell receptor beta chains from one sample sequenced in a study of cytomegalovirus exposure and HLA in healthy donors. Researchers ran the PCR with 60 Vbeta and 13 Jbeta primers. The table came from immunoSEQ multiplex PCR; TCRdb's copy has only in-frame clones and leaves some out. This table holds 140,000 to 150,000 clones, about two thirds found once. Material: PBMCs. Source of these receptors: an older woman in good health and CMV-seropositive.

The V and J genes are TRBV19 and TRBJ1-5; no reliable D call. The CDR3 loop spans 13 amino acids. CDR1 LNHDA and CDR2 SQIVND come from the germline V gene (reference sequence). The germline V and J ends were trimmed by 6 bases and 3 bases, with 9 bases remaining between them. The CDR3 sequence is CASRGQYNQPQHF. CDR3 DNA: TGTGCCAGTAGGGGCCAGTACAATCAGCCCCAGCATTTT.

J is TRBJ1-1 and V is TRBV28; the match to TRBD1 covers 9 bases. This CDR3 has 16 amino acids. V shed 5 bases and J 3 bases; nucleotides not matched to a gene: 10. Germline values: CDR1 MDHEN, CDR2 SYDVKM. The CDR3, as DNA: TGTGCCAGCAGTACAGGGGGCGCGGGATGGTACACTGAAGCTTTCTTT. Protein: CASSTGGAGWYTEAFF.

This clone was seen only a few times. The chain is built from TRBV21-1 and TRBJ2-1; no DNA check was done on the table's D call, TRBD2. TRBV21-1 is termed a pseudogene. The length of the CDR3 is 16 residues. The CDR3 is CASSKPPGVSYNEQFF. The CDR3 bases are TGTGCCAGCAGCAAACCTCCGGGGGTCTCCTACAATGAGCAGTTCTTC.

This clone is a singleton in its sample. The chain recombines TRBV7-9 with TRBJ2-1, with D possibly matching TRBD2 (6 bases). The CDR3 extends over 16 amino acids. The ends were cut back, 5 bases at V and 1 base at J, with 15 bases in the middle. Per germline, CDR1 SEHNR and CDR2 FQNEAQ (reference sequence). CDR3 sequence reads: CASSLMGGTSYNEQFF. In DNA, the CDR3 is TGTGCCAGCAGCCTTATGGGCGGGACGTCCTACAATGAGCAGTTCTTC.

This clone has only one observation. At one end, the junction sequence differs from germline, possibly due to a read error. The V and J genes are TRBV10-3 and TRBJ2-1; the match to TRBD1 covers 7 bases. Germline V CDR1 and CDR2: ENHRY, SYGVKD. There are 12 residues in the CDR3. CDR3 nucleotides: TGTGCCATCAGTCGACAGGGTGTGGAGCCGTTCTTC. Its protein is CAISRQGVEPFF.

This rearrangement joins TRBV5-4 to TRBJ1-1, with D possibly being TRBD1 (6 bases). V lost 4 bases and J 6 bases, leaving 25 bases between the germline ends. CDR3 length: 17 amino acids. Looked up from germline, CDR1 is SGHNT and CDR2 is YYREEE (reference sequence). CDR3 DNA: TGTGCCAGCAGCGGCGGGAGGGGGTTTACTACGAATTCTGAAGCTTTCTTT. Translated, it gives CASSGGRGFTTNSEAFF.

This chain uses TRBV5-1 with TRBJ1-1; D not resolved. Germline V gives CDR1 SGHRS, CDR2 YFSETQ. The ends were cut back, 0 bases at V and 1 base at J, with 10 bases in the middle. CDR3 length: 15 amino acids. CDR3: CASSLGVYRNTEAFF. CDR3 coding DNA: TGCGCCAGCAGCTTGGGGGTCTACAGGAACACTGAAGCTTTCTTT.